This T cell receptor beta chain stems from a study of shared clonotypes between healthy human individuals. General study results and limits: A handful of donors showed sharing of approximately 4.7% of naive CD4 clonotypes.

Concerning this clone: Its antigen remains unidentified.

CDR3 length: 13 residues. V was trimmed by 9 bases and J by 10 bases, leaving 19 bases between them. Germline CDR1 reads LNHDA; CDR2 reads SQIVND (reference sequence). Clones were sequenced by immunoSEQ multiplex PCR, and TCRdb holds only the in-frame ones, with some missing. The top ten clones hold under 0.8% of a sample with over a million clones, around 78% of them seen once. Sequencing was carried out using memory CD4+ T cells from PBMCs. Subset here: CD45RA-negative fraction. The chain links TRBV19 to TRBJ1-5; unclear D gene. The receptor was derived from a man aged 18 to 29 in good health. Some clones in this sample may be carry-over from other donors' samples. CDR3 residues: CASRTGSNLPQHF. Written as DNA, the CDR3 is TGTGCCAGCAGGACCGGGAGTAATTTACCCCAGCATTTT.